The present T cell receptor (beta chain) was sequenced within a study of cytomegalovirus exposure and HLA in healthy donors. This CDR3 is 16 amino acids long. The ends lost 3 bases at V and 0 bases at J; junction bases unmatched: 2. Germline V gene data show CDR1 as LGHNA and CDR2 as YNFKEQ. Method: immunoSEQ multiplex PCR; TCRdb's copy keeps in-frame clones and lacks some. The sample holds around 300,000 clones, approximately 86% seen once. The sequencing input was PBMCs. This TCR derives from a woman between 18 and 29 years old in good health and CMV-seronegative. The chain recombines TRBV4-2 with TRBJ2-6; 7 bases line up with TRBD2. CDR3 sequence (DNA): TGTGCCAGCAGCCAGCCGGGGGGCTCTGGGGCCAACGTCCTGACTTTC. This gives the protein CASSQPGGSGANVLTF.